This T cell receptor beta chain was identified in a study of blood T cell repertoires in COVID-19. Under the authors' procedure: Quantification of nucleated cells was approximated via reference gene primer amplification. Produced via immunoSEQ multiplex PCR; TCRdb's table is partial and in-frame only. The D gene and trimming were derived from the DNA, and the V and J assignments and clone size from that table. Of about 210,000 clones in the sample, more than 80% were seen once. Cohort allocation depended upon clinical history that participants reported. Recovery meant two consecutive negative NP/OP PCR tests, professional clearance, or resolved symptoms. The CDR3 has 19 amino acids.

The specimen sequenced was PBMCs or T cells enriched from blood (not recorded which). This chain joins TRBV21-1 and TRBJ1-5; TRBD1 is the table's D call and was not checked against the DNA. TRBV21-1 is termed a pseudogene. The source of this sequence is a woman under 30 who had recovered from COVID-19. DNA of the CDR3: TGTGCCAGCAGCCCCGTAAAGGACAGAGAACCCTCCTACAATCAGCCCCAGCATTTT. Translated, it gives CASSPVKDREPSYNQPQHF.